The T cell receptor beta chain under discussion was sequenced for a study of beta chain features in type 1 diabetes. Study-wide context: Comparable age, gender and cell yields were observed in patients relative to healthy donors.

This clone was observed a handful of times. Its cognate antigen is unknown. In total, each donor contributed a single heparinised blood draw that averaged roughly 100 mL. Overall study findings and caveats: The VDJ junctions of type 1 diabetes patients carried fewer insertions and more deletions. Within each of all four CD4+ subsets, Type 1 diabetes patients had TCRB CDR3s that were moderately but significantly shorter. Since sequencing was performed on cDNA, cells with high TCR expression could be over-represented.

The investigators reverse transcribed all of the isolated RNA, so they sequenced expressed TCRB transcripts. Sequenced by immunoSEQ multiplex PCR; TCRdb stores in-frame clones only, minus some. This sample has about 640,000 clones, with 9.5% to 15% found just once. The germline gives CDR1 SEHNR, CDR2 FQNEAQ (reference sequence). The CDR3 has 16 residues. Trimming removed 1 base from V and 6 bases from J, with 18 bases in between. The receptor comes from a man younger than 45 with type 1 diabetes. The gene calls are TRBV7-9 and TRBJ1-2; weak D call: TRBD1 (6 bases). The sequenced sample consisted of naive CD4+ T cells from blood. The CDR3 spells CASSLVPGTGPDGYTF. For the CDR3, the DNA is TGTGCCAGCAGCTTAGTGCCCGGAACAGGGCCCGATGGCTACACCTTC.